Listed below are T cell receptor beta chains from one sample, sequenced in a study of type 1 and type 2 diabetes patients. TCRdb re-called the multiplex PCR reads through MiXCR, storing one row per CDR3 protein. The data hold fewer than 300,000 distinct CDR3 sequences, with around 50% observed a single time. Sample: peripheral blood mononuclear cells (PBMCs). The source of these receptors is a young man with type 2 diabetes. Each CDR3 is given with its conserved first and last residue. A D gene is named only where the DNA matches it firmly. Some rows mark clone size as missing; the rest say once, few, many or name a class of expanded clone.

v_gene	j_gene	len	d_gene	abundance	CDR3nt	CDR3aa
TRBV2	TRBJ1-2	13	NA	many	TGTGCCATCCCGGGTTGGGGTCCCTATGGCTACACCTTC	CAIPGWGPYGYTF
TRBV6-5	TRBJ2-7	14	TRBD1	NA	TGTGCCAGCAGAAAGGACAGGCGATCCTACGAGCAGTACTTC	CASRKDRRSYEQYF
TRBV10-1	TRBJ1-1	14	NA	many	TGCGCCAGCAGCCACGCGCGGTCCAGCAGTCAAGCTTTCTTT	CASSHARSSSQAFF
TRBV5-1	TRBJ1-1	16	NA	few	TGCGCCAGCAGTTTTGGCCGGGGAGTGATGAACACTGAAGCTTTCTTT	CASSFGRGVMNTEAFF
TRBV7-6	TRBJ2-1	17	NA	few	TGTGCCAGCAGCCGAAACGGCAGAAGTAGCTCCTACAATGAGCAGTTCTTC	CASSRNGRSSSYNEQFF
TRBV6-5	TRBJ1-6	17	NA	NA	TGTGCCAGCAGTTACTCGACCGGAATAGGAGCAAATTCACCCCTCCACTTT	CASSYSTGIGANSPLHF
TRBV11-2	TRBJ1-2	14	NA	NA	TGTGCCAGCAGCTTGGCAGGGGAATTAGGTGGCTACACCTTC	CASSLAGELGGYTF
TRBV19	TRBJ2-1	14	NA	NA	TGTGCCAGTAGTCCCGGAGGACGCTACAATGAGCAGTTCTTC	CASSPGGRYNEQFF
TRBV7-9	TRBJ2-1	17	NA	once	TGTGCCAGCAGCCCGTTACTCAGGGCGGTCTCCTACAATGAGCAGTTCTTC	CASSPLLRAVSYNEQFF
TRBV10-3	TRBJ2-1	14	NA	NA	TGTGCCAGCAGGAAACTACTAGGAATCGATGAGCAGTTCTTC	CASRKLLGIDEQFF
TRBV20-1	TRBJ2-7	12	NA	NA	TGCAGTGCTAAGGAGGGTGGATACGAGCAGTGCTTC	CSAKEGGYEQCF
TRBV25-1	TRBJ2-2	17	NA	NA	TGTGCCAGCAGCGATACAGGGGCGGGGCTGAACACCGGGGAGCTGTTTTTT	CASSDTGAGLNTGELFF
TRBV20-1	TRBJ2-3	16	NA	NA	TGCAGTGCAGGAGTACTCCGGGGGCCTAGCACAGATACGCAGTATTTT	CSAGVLRGPSTDTQYF
TRBV7-9	TRBJ1-2	14	NA	few	TGTGCCAGCAGCTTAGACCAGTCGGGGTATGGCTACACCTTC	CASSLDQSGYGYTF
TRBV6-6	TRBJ1-2	13	TRBD1	NA	TGTGCCAGCAGTGAAGCAGGGGGTTGGGGCTACACCTTC	CASSEAGGWGYTF
TRBV7-2	TRBJ2-1	15	TRBD2	NA	TGTGCCAGCGAGGACGGACTAGCGGGATATTATGAGCAGTTCTTC	CASEDGLAGYYEQFF
TRBV6-5	TRBJ2-7	15	NA	NA	TGTGCCAGCAGGAAAGAGGGACACGCCACCTACGAGCAGTACTTC	CASRKEGHATYEQYF
TRBV12-3/TRBV12-4	TRBJ1-5	15	NA	NA	TGTGCCAGCAGTTTTGGGCAGGGAAGTCATCAGCCCCAGCATTTT	CASSFGQGSHQPQHF
TRBV2	TRBJ2-6	17	NA	many	TGTGCCACCAAGAACAGGGAGTTAGATTCTGGGGCCAACGTCCTGACTTTC	CATKNRELDSGANVLTF
TRBV18	TRBJ1-1	15	TRBD1	NA	TGTGCCAGCTCACCACCGGAGACAGGGCCTCGAGTAGCTTTCTTT	CASSPPETGPRVAFF
TRBV2	TRBJ2-2	13	NA	few	TGTGCCAGCAGCAGGGGGGAGGCCGGGGAGCTGTTTTTT	CASSRGEAGELFF
TRBV2	TRBJ1-1	14	NA	few	TGTGCCAGCAGCGTTTTATCCGGGGGCGGTGAAGCTTTCTTT	CASSVLSGGGEAFF
TRBV4-1	TRBJ2-7	14	NA	NA	TGCGCCAGCAGCCAAGATGACTCCATCTACGAGCAGTACTTC	CASSQDDSIYEQYF
TRBV20-1	TRBJ2-5	13	NA	few	TGCAGTGCTGCACCGAAGGGGAGAGAGACCCAGTACTTC	CSAAPKGRETQYF
TRBV10-1	TRBJ2-3	13	NA	NA	TGCGCCGGGGGACTGGAGAGCACAGATACGCAGTATTTT	CAGGLESTDTQYF
TRBV7-3	TRBJ2-1	14	NA	NA	TGTGCCAGCAGCTTAAGCGGGACACACAATGAGCAGTTCTTC	CASSLSGTHNEQFF
TRBV27	TRBJ2-7	14	NA	NA	TGTGCCAGCAGTTTATCGGCTGGGGTCTACGAGCAGTACTTC	CASSLSAGVYEQYF
TRBV7-3	TRBJ2-2	13	NA	NA	TGTGCCAGCAGCCCAGGGGAAACCGGGGAGCTGTTTTTT	CASSPGETGELFF
TRBV30	TRBJ2-2	16	TRBD2	NA	TGTGCCTGGAGTGTACCAGCGGGAGGGCCCACCGGGGAGCTGTTTTTT	CAWSVPAGGPTGELFF
TRBV6-1	TRBJ1-1	15	NA	few	TGTGCCAGCAGTGAAGAGCACAACAAGAACACTGAAGCTTTCTTT	CASSEEHNKNTEAFF
TRBV12-3/TRBV12-4	TRBJ2-7	14	NA	few	TGTGCCAGCAGCCCCTCGGGGGGCGTCAACGAGCAGTACTTC	CASSPSGGVNEQYF
TRBV27	TRBJ2-7	17	TRBD2	few	TGTGCCAGCAGTAACCTTCGGACTAGCGGTACCTCCTACGAGCAGTACTTC	CASSNLRTSGTSYEQYF
TRBV28	TRBJ1-3	13	NA	NA	TGTGCCAGCAGTTTAGTTCGTGGAAACACCATATATTTT	CASSLVRGNTIYF
TRBV9	TRBJ2-1	16	NA	NA	TGTGCCAGCAGCGTAACCGGACTTTCCAGCTCCTACGAGCAGTTCTTC	CASSVTGLSSSYEQFF
TRBV28	TRBJ1-2	14	NA	few	TGTGCCAGCAGTTTATTAGGCGAGTCCTATGGCTACACCTTC	CASSLLGESYGYTF
TRBV28	TRBJ2-2	17	TRBD2	few	TGTGCCAGCAGCTTAACTAGCGGGGGGGCGTACGCCGGGGAGCTGTTTTTT	CASSLTSGGAYAGELFF
TRBV30	TRBJ2-1	13	NA	NA	TGTGCCTGGAGTGCTACACTAGTCCATGAGCAGTTCTTC	CAWSATLVHEQFF
TRBV4-3	TRBJ2-2	16	TRBD2	NA	TGCGCCAGCAGCCAAGGTCCTCTCGGGGGGACCGGGGAGCTGTTTTTT	CASSQGPLGGTGELFF
TRBV10-2	TRBJ2-5	16	TRBD1	NA	TGCGCCAGCAGTGTACTCACCGGGACAGGCAAAGAGACCCAGTACTTC	CASSVLTGTGKETQYF
TRBV20-1	TRBJ1-2	15	NA	few	TGCAGTGCTTTCCAGGACAGCGCTCTTAACTATGGCTACACCTTC	CSAFQDSALNYGYTF
TRBV7-8	TRBJ1-1	18	TRBD1	few	TGTGCCAGCAGCTTAGCTGGAACAGGGGTCTTCATGAACACTGAAGCTTTCTTT	CASSLAGTGVFMNTEAFF
TRBV30	TRBJ2-2	11	NA	many	TGTGCCTGGAGTGTAAAAGGGGAGCTGTTTTTT	CAWSVKGELFF